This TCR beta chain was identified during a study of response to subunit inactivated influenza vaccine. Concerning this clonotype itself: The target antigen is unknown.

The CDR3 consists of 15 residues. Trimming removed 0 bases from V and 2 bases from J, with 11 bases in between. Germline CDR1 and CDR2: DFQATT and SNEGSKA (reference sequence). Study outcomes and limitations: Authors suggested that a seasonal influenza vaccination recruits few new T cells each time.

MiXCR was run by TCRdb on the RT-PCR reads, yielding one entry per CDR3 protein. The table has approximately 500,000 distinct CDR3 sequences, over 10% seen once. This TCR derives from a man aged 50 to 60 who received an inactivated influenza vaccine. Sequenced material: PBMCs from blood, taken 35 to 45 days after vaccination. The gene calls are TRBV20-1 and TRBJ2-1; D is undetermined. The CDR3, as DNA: TGCAGTGCTAGAGATTCTTCCGCCCCCTACAATGAGCAGTTCTTC. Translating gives CSARDSSAPYNEQFF.